This T cell receptor beta chain derives from a study of cytomegalovirus exposure and HLA in healthy donors. Study as a whole: Early released data had 80 million or so unique TCRs, all coming from HLA-typed donors.

V gave up 5 bases and J gave up 1 base; unmatched junction bases: 1. Germline CDR1 GTSNPN, CDR2 SVGIG (reference sequence). The CDR3 length is 13 residues. A multiplex PCR was run with 60 Vbeta primers and 13 Jbeta primers. In the study's own analysis: Later analysis identified tens of millions of unique TCR beta chains, approximately 11 million shared. Clones were sequenced by immunoSEQ multiplex PCR, and TCRdb holds only the in-frame ones, with some missing. That table supplies the V and J calls and clone size; D and trimming were determined from the DNA. The sample gives about 96,000 clones, approximately 74% of which show up once; around 3% is in the top ten. Points on this clone: Its antigen is as yet unknown.

Overall study findings and caveats: From TCR beta sequences, most subjects' HLA-A and HLA-B alleles were reportedly predicted accurately.

This receptor was taken from a female donor in good health and CMV-seropositive. The rearrangement joins TRBV30 to TRBJ1-5, with TRBD1 matching 8 bases. Sequencing was performed on PBMCs. CDR3 sequence: CAWGQGSNQPQHF. The CDR3 DNA reads TGTGCCTGGGGACAGGGAAGCAATCAGCCCCAGCATTTT.